Listed below are T cell receptor beta chains from one sample, sequenced in a study of blood T cell repertoires in COVID-19. Clones were sequenced by immunoSEQ multiplex PCR, and TCRdb holds only the in-frame ones, with some missing. Of approximately 55,000 clones in the sample, about 80% were seen once. The specimen was peripheral blood. The receptors shown here come from a man aged 30 to 45 with COVID-19, enrolled during active disease. CDR3s include the opening cysteine and the closing phenylalanine or tryptophan. Fields, in order: V gene, clone size, J gene, D gene, CDR3 DNA, CDR3 protein. D genes are given only for firm matches. Size values are once, few and many counts, or a class for expanded clones, and some rows have none.

TRBV12-3/TRBV12-4	-	TRBJ1-5	-	TGTGCCAGCACCCGGGGTCACCAGCCCCAGCATTTT	CASTRGHQPQHF
TRBV5-5	-	TRBJ1-5	-	TGTGCCAGCAGCATCCTTCCTGGGGGCACGAGCAATCAGCCCCAGCATTTT	CASSILPGGTSNQPQHF
TRBV11-3	few	TRBJ1-2	TRBD1	TGTGCCAGCAGCTTATGGGACGAGGACAGGGCCAACTATGGCTACACCTTC	CASSLWDEDRANYGYTF
TRBV11-3	-	TRBJ1-4	TRBD1	TGTGCCAGCAGCCCCAGGCTGACAGGGGGCAGGAGTGAAAAACTGTTTTTT	CASSPRLTGGRSEKLFF
TRBV6-2/TRBV6-3	-	TRBJ1-2	TRBD1	TGTGCCAGCAGTTACTCGACAGGGGCGAAAGGAGGCTACACCTTC	CASSYSTGAKGGYTF
TRBV4-3	once	TRBJ2-2	TRBD1	TGCGCCAGCAGCCAAGACCGTGACAGGGTCACCGGGGAGCTGTTTTTT	CASSQDRDRVTGELFF
TRBV6-5	-	TRBJ1-1	-	TGTGCCAGCAGTTCAGTGAACACTGAAGCTTTCTTT	CASSSVNTEAFF
TRBV7-2	-	TRBJ2-5	-	TGTGCCAGCAGCCTCAGAGGCGGGCAGACCCAGTACTTC	CASSLRGGQTQYF
TRBV11-3	-	TRBJ1-1	-	TGTGCCAGCAGCTTAGCGGACACAGCCTTTCATGAAGCTTTCTTT	CASSLADTAFHEAFF
TRBV9	-	TRBJ2-3	TRBD2	TGTGCCAGCAGCGTAGAGGGACTAGCGGGGGGTAGGACAGATACGCAGTATTTT	CASSVEGLAGGRTDTQYF